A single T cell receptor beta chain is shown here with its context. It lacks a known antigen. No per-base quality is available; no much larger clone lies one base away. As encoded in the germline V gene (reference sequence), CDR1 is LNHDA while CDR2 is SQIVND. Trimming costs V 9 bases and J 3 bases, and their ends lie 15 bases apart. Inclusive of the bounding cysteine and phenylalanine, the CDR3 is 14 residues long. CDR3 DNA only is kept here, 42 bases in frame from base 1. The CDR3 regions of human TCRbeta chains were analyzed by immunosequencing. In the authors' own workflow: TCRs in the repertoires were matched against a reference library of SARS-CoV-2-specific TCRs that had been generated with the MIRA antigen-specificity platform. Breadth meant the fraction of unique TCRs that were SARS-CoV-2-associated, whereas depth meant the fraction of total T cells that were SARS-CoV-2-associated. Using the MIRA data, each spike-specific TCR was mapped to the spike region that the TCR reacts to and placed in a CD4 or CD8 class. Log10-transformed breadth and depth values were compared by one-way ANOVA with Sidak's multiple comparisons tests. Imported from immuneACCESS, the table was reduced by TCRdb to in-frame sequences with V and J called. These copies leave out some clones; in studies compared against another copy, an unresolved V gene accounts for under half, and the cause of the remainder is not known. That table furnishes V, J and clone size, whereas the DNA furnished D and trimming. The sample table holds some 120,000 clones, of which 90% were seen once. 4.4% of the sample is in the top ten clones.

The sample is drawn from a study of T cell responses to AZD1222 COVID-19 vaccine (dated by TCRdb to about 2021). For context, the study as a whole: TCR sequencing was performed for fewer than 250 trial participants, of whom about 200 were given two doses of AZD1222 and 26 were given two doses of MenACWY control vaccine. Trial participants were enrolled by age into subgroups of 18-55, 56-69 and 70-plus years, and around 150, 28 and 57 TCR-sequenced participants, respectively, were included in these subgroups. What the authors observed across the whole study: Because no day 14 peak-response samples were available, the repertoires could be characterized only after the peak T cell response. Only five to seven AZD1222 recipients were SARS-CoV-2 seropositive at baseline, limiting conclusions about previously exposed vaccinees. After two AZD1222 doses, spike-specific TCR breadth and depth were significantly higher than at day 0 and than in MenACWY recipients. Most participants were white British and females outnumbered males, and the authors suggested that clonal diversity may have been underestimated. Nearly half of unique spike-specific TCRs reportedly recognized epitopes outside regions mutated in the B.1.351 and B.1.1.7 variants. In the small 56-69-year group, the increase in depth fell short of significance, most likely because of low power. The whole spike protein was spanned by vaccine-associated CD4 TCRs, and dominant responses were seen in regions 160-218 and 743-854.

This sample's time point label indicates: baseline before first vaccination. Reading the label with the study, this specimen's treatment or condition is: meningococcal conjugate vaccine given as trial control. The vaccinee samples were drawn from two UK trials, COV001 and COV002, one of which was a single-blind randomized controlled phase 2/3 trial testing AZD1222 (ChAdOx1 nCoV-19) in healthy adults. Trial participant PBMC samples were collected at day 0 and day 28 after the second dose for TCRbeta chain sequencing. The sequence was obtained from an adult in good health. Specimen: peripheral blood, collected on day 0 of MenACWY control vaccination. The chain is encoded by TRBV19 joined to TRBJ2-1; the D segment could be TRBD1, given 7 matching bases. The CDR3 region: CASNRQGLYNEQFF. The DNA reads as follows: TGTGCCAGCAACCGACAGGGACTCTACAATGAGCAGTTCTTC.